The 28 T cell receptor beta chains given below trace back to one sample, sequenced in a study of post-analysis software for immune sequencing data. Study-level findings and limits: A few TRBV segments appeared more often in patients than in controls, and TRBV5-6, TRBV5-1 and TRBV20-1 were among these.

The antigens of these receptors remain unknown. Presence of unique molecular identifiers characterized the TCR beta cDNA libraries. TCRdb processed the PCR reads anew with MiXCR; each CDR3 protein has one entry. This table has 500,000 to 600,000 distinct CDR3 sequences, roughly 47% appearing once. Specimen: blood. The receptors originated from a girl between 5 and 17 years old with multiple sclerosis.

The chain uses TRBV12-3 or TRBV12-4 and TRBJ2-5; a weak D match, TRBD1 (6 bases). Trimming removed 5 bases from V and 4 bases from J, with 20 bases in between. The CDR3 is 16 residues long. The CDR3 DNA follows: TGTGCCAGCAGTCCACAATCCAGGGGCCCGGGAGAGACCCAGTACTTC. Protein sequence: CASSPQSRGPGETQYF.

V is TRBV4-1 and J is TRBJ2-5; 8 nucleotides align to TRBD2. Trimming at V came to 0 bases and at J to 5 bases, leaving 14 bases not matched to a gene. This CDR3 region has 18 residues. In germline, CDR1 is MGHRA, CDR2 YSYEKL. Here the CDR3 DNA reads TGCGCCAGCAGCCAAGAAGGACGCTACGGGGGGGGACGGGAGACCCAGTACTTC. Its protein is CASSQEGRYGGGRETQYF.

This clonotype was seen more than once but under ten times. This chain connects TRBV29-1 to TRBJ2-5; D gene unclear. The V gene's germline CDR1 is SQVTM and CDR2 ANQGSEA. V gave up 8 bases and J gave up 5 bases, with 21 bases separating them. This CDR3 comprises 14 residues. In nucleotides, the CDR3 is TGCAGCTCCACGGCCTTGACCCTTCGGGAGACCCAGTACTTC. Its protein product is CSSTALTLRETQYF.

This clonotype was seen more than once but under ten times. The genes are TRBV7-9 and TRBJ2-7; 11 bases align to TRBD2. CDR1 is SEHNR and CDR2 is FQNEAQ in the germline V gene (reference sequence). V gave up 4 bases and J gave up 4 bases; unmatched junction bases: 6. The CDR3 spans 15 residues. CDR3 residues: CASSWGTSGLYEQYF. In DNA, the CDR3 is TGTGCCAGCAGCTGGGGGACTAGCGGATTGTACGAGCAGTACTTC.

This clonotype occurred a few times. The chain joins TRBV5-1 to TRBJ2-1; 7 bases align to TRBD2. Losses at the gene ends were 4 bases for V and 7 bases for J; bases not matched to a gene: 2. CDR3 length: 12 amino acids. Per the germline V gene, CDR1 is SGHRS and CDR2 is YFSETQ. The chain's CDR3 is CASSIAGNEQFF. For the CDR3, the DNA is TGCGCCAGCAGCATAGCGGGTAATGAGCAGTTCTTC. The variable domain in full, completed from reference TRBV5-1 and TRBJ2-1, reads KAGVTQTPRYLIKTRGQQVTLSCSPISGHRSVSWYQQTPGQGLQFLFEYFSETQRNKGNFPGRFSGRQFSNSRSEMNVSTLELGDSALYLCASSIAGNEQFFGPGTRLTVL.

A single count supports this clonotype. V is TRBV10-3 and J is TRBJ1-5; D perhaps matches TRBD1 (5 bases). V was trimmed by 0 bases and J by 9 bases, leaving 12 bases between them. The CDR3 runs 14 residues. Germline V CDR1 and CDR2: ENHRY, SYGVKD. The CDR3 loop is CAISESGTYRPQHF. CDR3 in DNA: TGTGCCATCAGTGAGTCTGGGACTTATCGGCCCCAGCATTTT.

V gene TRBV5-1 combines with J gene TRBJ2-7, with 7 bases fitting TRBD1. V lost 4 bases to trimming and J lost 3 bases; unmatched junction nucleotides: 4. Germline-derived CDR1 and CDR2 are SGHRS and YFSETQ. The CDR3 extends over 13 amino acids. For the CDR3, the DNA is TGCGCCAGCAGCATCCGGGACAGCTACGAGCAGTACTTC. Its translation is CASSIRDSYEQYF.

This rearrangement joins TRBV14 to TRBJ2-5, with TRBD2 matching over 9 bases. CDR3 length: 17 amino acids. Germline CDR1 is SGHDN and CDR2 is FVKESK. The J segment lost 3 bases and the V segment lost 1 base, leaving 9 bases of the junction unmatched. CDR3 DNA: TGTGCCAGCAGCCAAGGAGCTAGCGGGGTATTTGAAGAGACCCAGTACTTC. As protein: CASSQGASGVFEETQYF.

Written as DNA, the CDR3 is TGTGCCAGCAGCCCCGCCTTCGGCGGGGGGGCAGATACGCAGTATTTT. It is translated as CASSPAFGGGADTQYF. This rearrangement joins TRBV6-2 or TRBV6-3 to TRBJ2-3; TRBD2 matches 9 bases. Germline trimming cut 6 bases from V and 4 bases from J; bases unmatched to any gene: 11. The length of the CDR3 is 16 residues. Germline V CDR1 and CDR2: MNHEY, SVGEGT.

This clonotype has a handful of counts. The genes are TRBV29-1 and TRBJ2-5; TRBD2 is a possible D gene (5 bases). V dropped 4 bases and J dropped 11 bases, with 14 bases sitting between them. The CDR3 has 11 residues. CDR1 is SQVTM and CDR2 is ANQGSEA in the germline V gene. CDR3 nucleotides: TGCAGCGTTGTCGGGGAGAATGAGCAGTACTTC. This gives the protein CSVVGENEQYF.

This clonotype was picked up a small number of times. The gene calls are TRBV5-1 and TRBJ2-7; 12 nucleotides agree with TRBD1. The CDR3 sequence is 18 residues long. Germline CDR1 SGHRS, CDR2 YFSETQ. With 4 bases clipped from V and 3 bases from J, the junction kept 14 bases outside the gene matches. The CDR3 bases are TGCGCCAGCAGCCTGGGACAGGGGGCGGCTAGCGACATCTACGAGCAGTACTTC. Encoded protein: CASSLGQGAASDIYEQYF.

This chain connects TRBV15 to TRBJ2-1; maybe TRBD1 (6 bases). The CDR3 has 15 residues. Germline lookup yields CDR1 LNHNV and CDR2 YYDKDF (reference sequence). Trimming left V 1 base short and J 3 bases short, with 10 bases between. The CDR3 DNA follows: TGTGCCACCAGCAGAGGAGACAGGAGCTACAATGAGCAGTTCTTC. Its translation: CATSRGDRSYNEQFF.

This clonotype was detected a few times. The CDR3 protein is CASRAQDTTTNEKLFF. CDR3 nucleotides: TGTGCCAGCAGAGCACAGGATACTACAACTAATGAAAAACTGTTTTTT. The rearrangement links TRBV6-5 to TRBJ1-4; tentatively, D is TRBD1 (5 bases). CDR1 is MNHEY, CDR2 SVGAGI, per germline. CDR3 length: 16 amino acids. Trimming removed 6 bases from V and 0 bases from J, with 14 bases in between.

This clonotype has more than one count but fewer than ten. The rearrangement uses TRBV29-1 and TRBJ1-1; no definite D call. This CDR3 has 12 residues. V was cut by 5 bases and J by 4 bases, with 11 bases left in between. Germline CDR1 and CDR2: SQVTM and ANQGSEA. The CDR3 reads CSVRGFVTEAFF. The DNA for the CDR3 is TGCAGCGTTCGGGGATTTGTCACTGAAGCTTTCTTT.

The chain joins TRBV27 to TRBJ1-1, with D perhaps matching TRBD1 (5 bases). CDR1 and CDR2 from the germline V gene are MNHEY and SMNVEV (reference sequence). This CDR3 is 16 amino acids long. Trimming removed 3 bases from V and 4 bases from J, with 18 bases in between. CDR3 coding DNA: TGTGCCAGCAGTTTCCGGCTCGGGGGTCCGGGCACTGAAGCTTTCTTT. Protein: CASSFRLGGPGTEAFF.

CDR3 nucleotide sequence: TGTGCCAGCAGCCTCGGGACAGGGCGCGACGAGCAGTACTTC. Its protein is CASSLGTGRDEQYF. The chain is built from TRBV5-6 and TRBJ2-7; 9 bases fit TRBD1. The CDR3 extends over 14 amino acids. Germline trimming cut 4 bases from V and 5 bases from J; bases unmatched to any gene: 7. The germline gives CDR1 SGHDT, CDR2 YYEEEE. Filled out from reference TRBV5-6 and TRBJ2-7, the complete variable domain reads DAGVTQSPTHLIKTRGQQVTLRCSPKSGHDTVSWYQQALGQGPQFIFQYYEEEERQRGNFPDRFSGHQFPNYSSELNVNALLLGDSALYLCASSLGTGRDEQYFGPGTRLTVT.

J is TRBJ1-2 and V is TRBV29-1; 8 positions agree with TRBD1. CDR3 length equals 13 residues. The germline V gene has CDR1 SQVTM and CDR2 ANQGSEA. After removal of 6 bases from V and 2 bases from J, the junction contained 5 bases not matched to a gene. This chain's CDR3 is CSVDRTGNYGYTF. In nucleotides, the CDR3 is TGCAGCGTGGACCGGACAGGGAACTATGGCTACACCTTC.

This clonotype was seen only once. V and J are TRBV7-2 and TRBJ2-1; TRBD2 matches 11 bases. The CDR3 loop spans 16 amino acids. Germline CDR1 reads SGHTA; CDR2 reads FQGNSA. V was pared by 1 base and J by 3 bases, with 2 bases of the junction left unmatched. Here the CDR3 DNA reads TGTGCCAGCAGCTTAGTAACTAGCGGGGGCTACAATGAGCAGTTCTTC. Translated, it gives CASSLVTSGGYNEQFF.

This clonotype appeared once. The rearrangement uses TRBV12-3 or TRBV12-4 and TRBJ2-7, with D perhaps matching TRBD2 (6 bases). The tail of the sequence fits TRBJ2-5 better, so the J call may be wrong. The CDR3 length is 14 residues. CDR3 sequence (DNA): TGTGCCAGCAGTTTAGTACAGGAGGGAAAGACCCAGTACTTC. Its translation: CASSLVQEGKTQYF.

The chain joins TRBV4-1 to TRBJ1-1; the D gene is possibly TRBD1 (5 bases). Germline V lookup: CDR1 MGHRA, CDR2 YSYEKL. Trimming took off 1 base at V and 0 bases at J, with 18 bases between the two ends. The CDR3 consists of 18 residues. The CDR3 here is CASSQVPRVGALNTEAFF. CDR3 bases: TGCGCCAGCAGCCAAGTCCCCAGGGTAGGGGCACTGAACACTGAAGCTTTCTTT.

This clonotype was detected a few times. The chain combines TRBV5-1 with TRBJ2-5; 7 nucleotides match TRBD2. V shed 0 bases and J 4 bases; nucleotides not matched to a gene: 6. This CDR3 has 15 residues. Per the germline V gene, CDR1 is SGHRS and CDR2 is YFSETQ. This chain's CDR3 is CASSLGSAGVETQYF. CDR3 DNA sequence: TGCGCCAGCAGCTTGGGTTCTGCGGGAGTAGAGACCCAGTACTTC.

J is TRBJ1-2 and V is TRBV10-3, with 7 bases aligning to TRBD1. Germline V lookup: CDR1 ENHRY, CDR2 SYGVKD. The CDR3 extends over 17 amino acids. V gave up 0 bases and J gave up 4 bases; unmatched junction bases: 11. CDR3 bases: TGTGCCATCAGTGAGTCTCAGGGGGGCAACTCCCTCTATGGCTACACCTTC. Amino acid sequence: CAISESQGGNSLYGYTF.

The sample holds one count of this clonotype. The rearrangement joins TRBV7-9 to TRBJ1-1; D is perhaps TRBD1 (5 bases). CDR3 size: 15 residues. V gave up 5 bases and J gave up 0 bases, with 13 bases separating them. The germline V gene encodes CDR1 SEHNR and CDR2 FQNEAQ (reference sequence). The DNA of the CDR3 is TGTGCCAGCAGCCTAAGGGGAGGGGTGAACACTGAAGCTTTCTTT. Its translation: CASSLRGGVNTEAFF.

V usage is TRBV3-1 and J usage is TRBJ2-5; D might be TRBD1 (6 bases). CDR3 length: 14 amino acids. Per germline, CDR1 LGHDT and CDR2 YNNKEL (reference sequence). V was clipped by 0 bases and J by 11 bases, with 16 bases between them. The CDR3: CASSQEGGPLTQYF. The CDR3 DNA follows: TGTGCCAGCAGCCAAGAAGGGGGACCCCTAACTCAGTACTTC.

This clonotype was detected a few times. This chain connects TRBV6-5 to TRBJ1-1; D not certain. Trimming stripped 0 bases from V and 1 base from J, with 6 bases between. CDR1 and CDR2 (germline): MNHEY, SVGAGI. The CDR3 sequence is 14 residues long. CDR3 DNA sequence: TGTGCCAGCAGTTACTCGTGGGAGAACACTGAAGCTTTCTTT. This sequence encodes CASSYSWENTEAFF.

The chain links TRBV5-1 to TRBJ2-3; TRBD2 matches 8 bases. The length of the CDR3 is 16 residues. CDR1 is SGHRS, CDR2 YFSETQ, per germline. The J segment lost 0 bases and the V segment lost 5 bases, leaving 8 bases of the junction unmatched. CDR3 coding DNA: TGCGCCAGCAGTGCCCGACTAGCGTCTAGCACAGATACGCAGTATTTT. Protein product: CASSARLASSTDTQYF.

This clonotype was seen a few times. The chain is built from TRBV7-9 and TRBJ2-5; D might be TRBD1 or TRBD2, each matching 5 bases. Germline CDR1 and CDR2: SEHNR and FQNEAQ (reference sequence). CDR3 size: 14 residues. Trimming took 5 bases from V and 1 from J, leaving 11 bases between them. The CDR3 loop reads CASSRTGTQETQYF. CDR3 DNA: TGTGCCAGCAGCCGGACCGGGACCCAAGAGACCCAGTACTTC.

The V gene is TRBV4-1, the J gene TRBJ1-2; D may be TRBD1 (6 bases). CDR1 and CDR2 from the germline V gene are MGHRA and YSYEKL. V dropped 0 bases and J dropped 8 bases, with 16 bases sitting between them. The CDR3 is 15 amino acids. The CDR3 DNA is TGCGCCAGCAGCCAAGAATATGGTGCAGGGGACGGCTACACCTTC. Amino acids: CASSQEYGAGDGYTF.